These 22 T cell receptor beta chains were all obtained from the same sample, sequenced in a study of CD8 T cells in Susac syndrome. RNA amounts of about 0.5 to 1 ug underwent reverse transcription with random hexamers. TCRdb re-analysed the immunoSEQ multiplex PCR reads in MiXCR, keeping a single row per CDR3 protein. The profile shows roughly 220,000 distinct CDR3 sequences, about 95% of them singletons. Sequenced input: CD4+ T cells from PBMCs. The receptors shown here come from a human donor with Susac syndrome.

The rearrangement joins TRBV20-1 to TRBJ2-7; no firm D call. With 2 bases removed from V and 7 bases from J, the gap between germline ends came to 15 bases. The germline CDR1 and CDR2 sequences are DFQATT and SNEGSKA (reference sequence). The CDR3 length is 13 residues. This CDR3 reads CSARIRRSSEQYF. The CDR3 nucleotides read TGCAGTGCTAGAATCAGACGGTCGTCAGAGCAGTACTTC.

This chain joins TRBV11-2 and TRBJ1-6, with D perhaps matching TRBD1 (6 bases). The CDR3 sequence is 15 residues long. The V end lost 1 base, the J end lost 4 bases, and 8 bases lay between the germline ends. The V gene's germline CDR1 is SGHAT and CDR2 FQNNGV. DNA for the CDR3: TGTGCCAGCAGCTTAGGACAGGAGTATAATTCACCCCTCCACTTT. Translated, it gives CASSLGQEYNSPLHF.

V and J are TRBV6-2 or TRBV6-3 and TRBJ2-7; D might be TRBD1 or TRBD2, each matching 5 bases. This CDR3 is 12 amino acids long. Trimming removed 6 bases from V and 7 bases from J, with 13 bases in between. Germline CDR1 is MNHEY and CDR2 is SVGEGT. CDR3 in amino acids: CASRDRDPEQYF. In DNA, the CDR3 is TGTGCCAGCAGAGACCGGGACCCGGAGCAGTACTTC.

The gene calls are TRBV19 and TRBJ1-4; TRBD1 aligns across 7 bases. The CDR3 has 18 amino acids. After removal of 4 bases from V and 7 bases from J, the junction contained 18 bases not matched to a gene. Germline-derived CDR1 and CDR2 are LNHDA and SQIVND (reference sequence). CDR3 protein: CASSKRDSRPGYREKLFF. The CDR3 DNA reads as TGTGCCAGTAGTAAAAGGGACAGCCGGCCGGGATATCGTGAAAAACTGTTTTTT.

The chain has TRBV6-5 and TRBJ1-1; D is unresolved. V shed 2 bases and J shed 4 bases, with 23 bases lying between them. Per germline, CDR1 MNHEY and CDR2 SVGAGI. CDR3 length: 18 residues. The CDR3 DNA follows: TGTGCCAGCAGTTACCTTGCGCGGGTTGGGGTGCCAAGCACTGAAGCTTTCTTT. Translation gives CASSYLARVGVPSTEAFF.

The chain links TRBV11-2 to TRBJ2-3; 9 positions agree with TRBD1. Germline-derived CDR1 and CDR2 are SGHAT and FQNNGV. CDR3 length equals 16 residues. V shed 5 bases, J shed 1 base, and the junction held 7 bases outside the gene matches. The CDR3: CASSPLWDRGTDTQYF. CDR3 sequence (DNA): TGTGCCAGCAGCCCACTCTGGGACAGGGGCACAGATACGCAGTATTTT.

This chain connects TRBV10-3 to TRBJ1-2; 7 nucleotides agree with TRBD1. Germline V CDR1 and CDR2: ENHRY, SYGVKD. The CDR3 is 13 residues long. The ends lost 4 bases at V and 3 bases at J; junction bases unmatched: 2. The CDR3 is CAISAGQDYGYTF. The CDR3 bases are TGTGCCATCAGTGCTGGACAGGACTATGGCTACACCTTC.

The chain links TRBV5-1 to TRBJ2-5; the match to TRBD1 covers 8 bases. V lost 5 bases, J lost 5 bases, and 8 bases stayed unmatched. Germline CDR1 is SGHRS and CDR2 is YFSETQ. The CDR3 runs 14 residues. In DNA, the CDR3 is TGCGCCAGCAGTTCGACAGGGGCGCCGGAGACCCAGTACTTC. Its protein is CASSSTGAPETQYF.

The gene calls are TRBV30 and TRBJ1-2, with 10 nucleotides matching TRBD1. The CDR3 extends over 14 amino acids. CDR1 is GTSNPN, CDR2 SVGIG, per germline (reference sequence). J gave up 6 bases and V 3 bases, and 7 bases lay outside the gene matches. The CDR3 region is CAWSGTGVSDGYTF. CDR3 coding DNA: TGTGCCTGGAGCGGGACAGGGGTCTCCGATGGCTACACCTTC.

This rearrangement joins TRBV13 to TRBJ1-6; possibly TRBD1 for D (6 bases). V shed 5 bases and J shed 5 bases, with 10 bases lying between them. Germline loops: CDR1 PRHDT, CDR2 FYEKMQ (reference sequence). This CDR3 spans 14 amino acids. CDR3 protein: CASSVRQDNSPLHF. CDR3 coding DNA: TGTGCCAGCAGCGTCAGACAGGATAATTCACCCCTCCACTTT.

The gene calls are TRBV20-1 and TRBJ1-2; tentative D call: TRBD1 (5 bases). The V end lost 4 bases, the J end lost 7 bases, and 16 bases lay between the germline ends. CDR3 length equals 13 residues. CDR1 DFQATT and CDR2 SNEGSKA come from the germline V gene (reference sequence). CDR3 DNA: TGCAGTGCTAACAGGCGGCAGGGAAGTGGCTACACCTTC. Amino acids: CSANRRQGSGYTF.

This clonotype occurred once. This sequence joins TRBV5-1 and TRBJ1-1, with TRBD1 matching over 9 bases. Germline CDR1 is SGHRS and CDR2 is YFSETQ. The trim removed 3 bases at V and 2 bases at J, leaving 2 bases unmatched. The CDR3 is 14 residues long. The CDR3 nucleotides read TGCGCCAGCAGCTGGACAGGGGATAACACTGAAGCTTTCTTT. It is translated as CASSWTGDNTEAFF.

The V gene is TRBV28, the J gene TRBJ2-5; D remains unclear. Deletions cut 6 bases from V and 4 bases from J, with 18 bases between. The CDR3 is 15 residues long. Germline V gene data show CDR1 as MDHEN and CDR2 as SYDVKM. The CDR3 DNA sequence: TGTGCCAGCAGCACCGCCCGTAGGGTTGGAGAGACCCAGTACTTC. It is translated as CASSTARRVGETQYF.

V usage is TRBV30 and J usage is TRBJ1-5; D uncertain. Trimming removed 0 bases at V and 3 bases at J, with 9 bases between. The CDR3 totals 14 residues. The germline V gene encodes CDR1 GTSNPN and CDR2 SVGIG (reference sequence). The CDR3 loop reads CAWSVLSDNQPQHF. Here the CDR3 DNA reads TGTGCCTGGAGTGTCCTCAGTGACAATCAGCCCCAGCATTTT.

The rearrangement uses TRBV9 and TRBJ2-1; possible D gene TRBD1, 5 bases. The germline V gene encodes CDR1 SGDLS and CDR2 YYNGEE. The CDR3 contains 15 residues. With 0 bases removed from V and 8 bases from J, the gap between germline ends came to 15 bases. The CDR3 DNA sequence: TGTGCCAGCAGCGTAGAAGGGGCACGGTGGGATGAGCAGTTCTTC. It specifies CASSVEGARWDEQFF. Using reference TRBV9 and TRBJ2-1 for the parts outside the CDR3, the full variable domain is DSGVTQTPKHLITATGQRVTLRCSPRSGDLSVYWYQQSLDQGLQFLIQYYNGEERAKGNILERFSAQQFPDLHSELNLSSLELGDSALYFCASSVEGARWDEQFFGPGTRLTVL.

This rearrangement joins TRBV5-4 to TRBJ2-1; 12 bases align to TRBD2. This CDR3 region has 16 residues. The V and J ends lost 0 bases and 7 bases, in that order; junction bases with no gene match: 5. Germline lookup yields CDR1 SGHNT and CDR2 YYREEE (reference sequence). The CDR3 DNA sequence: TGTGCCAGCAGCTTGGGCCTAGCGGGGGGGCAGAATGAGCAGTTCTTC. This encodes CASSLGLAGGQNEQFF.

The V and J genes are TRBV3-1 and TRBJ1-4, with 9 bases matching TRBD1. Germline CDR1 is LGHDT and CDR2 is YNNKEL (reference sequence). The J segment lost 6 bases and the V segment lost 2 bases, leaving 4 bases of the junction unmatched. This CDR3 region has 15 residues. CDR3 amino acids: CASSQPGTGHEKLFF. CDR3 nucleotides: TGTGCCAGCAGCCAACCCGGGACAGGGCATGAAAAACTGTTTTTT.

The chain's CDR3 is CRVLTTGSTNYGYTF. The CDR3 DNA is TGCAGAGTTTTAACAACCGGGAGTACTAACTATGGCTACACCTTC. V gene TRBV20-1 combines with J gene TRBJ1-2; D gene ambiguous. Germline V gene data show CDR1 as DFQATT and CDR2 as SNEGSKA (reference sequence). The CDR3 loop spans 15 amino acids.

The rearrangement uses TRBV7-9 and TRBJ2-1, with D perhaps given as TRBD1 or TRBD2 (5 bases each). The germline V and J ends were trimmed by 5 bases and 8 bases, with 19 bases remaining between them. The length of the CDR3 is 15 residues. Germline V gene lookup returns CDR1 SEHNR and CDR2 FQNEAQ (reference sequence). Written as DNA, the CDR3 is TGTGCCAGCAGCAAGCGGACAAGCGATGGCCATGAGCAGTTCTTC. It encodes CASSKRTSDGHEQFF.

The sample holds a few counts of this clonotype. The V gene is TRBV11-2, the J gene TRBJ1-2, with D maybe TRBD1 (5 bases). The CDR3 length is 13 residues. Trimming pared 5 bases from V and 8 bases from J, leaving 15 bases between. Germline values: CDR1 SGHAT, CDR2 FQNNGV. CDR3 coding DNA: TGTGCCAGCAGCCCCAGGGAGGTTGGAGGCTACACCTTC. Translated: CASSPREVGGYTF. Drawing the rest from reference TRBV11-2 and TRBJ1-2, the complete variable domain is EAGVAQSPRYKIIEKRQSVAFWCNPISGHATLYWYQQILGQGPKLLIQFQNNGVVDDSQLPKDRFSAERLKGVDSTLKIQPAKLEDSAVYLCASSPREVGGYTFGSGTRLTVV.

This CDR3 reads CASSQEFDRDSPLHF. CDR3 sequence (DNA): TGCGCCAGCAGCCAAGAGTTCGACAGAGATTCACCCCTCCACTTT. V is TRBV4-3 and J is TRBJ1-6; perhaps TRBD1 as D (5 bases). Per germline, CDR1 LGHNA and CDR2 YSLEER. The V gene lost 0 bases and the J gene lost 8 bases, with 11 bases spanning the gap. This CDR3 is built from 15 residues.

This chain joins TRBV20-1 and TRBJ1-2, with a weak D call TRBD1 (5 bases). Trimming shortened V by 2 bases and J by 7 bases, and 17 bases separated the two germline ends. CDR3 length equals 14 residues. In germline, CDR1 is DFQATT, CDR2 SNEGSKA (reference sequence). The CDR3 loop reads CSARTGTADSGYTF. CDR3 nucleotides: TGCAGTGCTAGAACCGGGACGGCGGATTCTGGCTACACCTTC.